The source of this T cell receptor beta chain is a study of T-cell reconstitution after alpha-beta-depleted transplantation in children. Per germline, CDR1 SGDLS and CDR2 YYNGEE. Between the trimmed V and J ends, which lost 3 bases and 4 bases, there was a span of 14 bases. This CDR3 has 15 residues. The table lists this clonotype with a few counts. Preparation of the TCRbeta library involved a method that used unique molecular identifiers. In TCRdb, the PCR reads were re-called with MiXCR into one record per CDR3 protein. The data show around 500,000 distinct CDR3 sequences, around 13% seen once. This TCR came from a human donor who donated a stem cell graft to a child with combined immunodeficiency. The sequencing here drew on PBMCs from the stem cell graft donor, taken from the stem cell graft. The chain combines TRBV9 with TRBJ1-5; D gene unclear. CDR3: CASSENSEPNQPQHF. CDR3 sequence (DNA): TGTGCCAGCAGCGAGAATAGTGAGCCGAATCAGCCCCAGCATTTT.